The 9 T cell receptor beta chains below were found in one sample sequenced in a study of T cell responses to AZD1222 COVID-19 vaccine (dated by TCRdb to the early 2020s). Library prep was done by the immunoSEQ multiplex PCR assay. The table was pulled from immuneACCESS by TCRdb, which kept in-frame rearrangements only. Such tables lose some clones; where checked, under half of the loss comes from unresolved V genes, and the rest has no known cause. The sample table records about 100,000 clones; nearly 95% of these occur just once. The ten largest clones add up to about 5% of the sample. In light of the paper, this sample's time point label describes: baseline before first vaccination. This sample comprised peripheral blood, obtained on day 0 of AZD1222 vaccination. The receptors come from an adult in good health.

The rearrangement uses TRBV12-5 and TRBJ1-1, with D possibly being TRBD1 (5 bases). Germline lookup yields CDR1 LGHNT and CDR2 FRNRAP. CDR3 size: 13 residues. V was clipped by 3 bases and J by 7 bases, with 12 bases between them. This chain's CDR3 is CASGFKGPIEAFF. The CDR3 nucleotides read TGTGCTAGTGGTTTCAAGGGACCGATTGAAGCTTTCTTT. Full variable domain (outside the CDR3, taken from reference TRBV12-5 and TRBJ1-1): DARVTQTPRHKVTEMGQEVTMRCQPILGHNTVFWYRQTMMQGLELLAYFRNRAPLDDSGMPKDRFSAEMPDATLATLKIQPSEPRDSAVYFCASGFKGPIEAFFGQGTRLTVV.

The chain uses TRBV28 and TRBJ2-7; D remains ambiguous. In germline, CDR1 is MDHEN, CDR2 SYDVKM. V lost 2 bases and J 9 bases, leaving 11 bases between the germline ends. This CDR3 has 12 amino acids. CDR3 sequence: CASSLRQSVQYF. In nucleotides, the CDR3 is TGTGCCAGCAGTTTACGGCAGTCGGTGCAGTACTTC.

This chain connects TRBV5-1 to TRBJ2-1; 10 bases fit TRBD2. CDR1 and CDR2 (germline): SGHRS, YFSETQ. The CDR3 is 15 residues long. The V segment lost 2 bases and the J segment 10 bases; nucleotides outside the gene matches: 9. CDR3 region: CASSFLAGEAKEQFF. DNA for the CDR3: TGCGCCAGCAGCTTCCTAGCGGGAGAGGCGAAAGAGCAGTTCTTC.

This rearrangement joins TRBV19 to TRBJ2-3, with D unclear. V lost 6 bases to trimming and J lost 0 bases, with 13 bases between them. The CDR3 runs to 15 residues. Germline-derived CDR1 and CDR2 are LNHDA and SQIVND (reference sequence). The chain's CDR3 is CASSPGLPSTDTQYF. CDR3 sequence (DNA): TGTGCCAGTAGCCCGGGCCTACCAAGCACAGATACGCAGTATTTT. Full variable domain (missing parts from reference TRBV19 and TRBJ2-3): DGGITQSPKYLFRKEGQNVTLSCEQNLNHDAMYWYRQDPGQGLRLIYYSQIVNDFQKGDIAEGYSVSREKKESFPLTVTSAQKNPTAFYLCASSPGLPSTDTQYFGPGTRLTVL.

CDR3 loop: CASSQSPIGGNTIYF. The CDR3 region has the DNA TGTGCCAGCAGCCAATCGCCCATTGGGGGAAACACCATATATTTT. The chain combines TRBV7-2 with TRBJ1-3; D unclear. The CDR3 runs 15 residues. V was pared by 5 bases and J by 4 bases, with 15 bases between. Germline V lookup: CDR1 SGHTA, CDR2 FQGNSA. Supplemented by reference TRBV7-2 and TRBJ1-3, the full variable domain reads GAGVSQSPSNKVTEKGKDVELRCDPISGHTALYWYRQSLGQGLEFLIYFQGNSAPDKSGLPSDRFSAERTGGSVSTLTIQRTQQEDSAVYLCASSQSPIGGNTIYFGEGSWLTVV.

This chain uses TRBV30 with TRBJ2-7; possibly TRBD1 for D (6 bases). From germline, CDR1 is GTSNPN and CDR2 SVGIG (reference sequence). V lost 1 base and J 7 bases, leaving 14 bases between the germline ends. CDR3 length: 13 residues. The CDR3 sequence is CAWSARQDGEQYF. In DNA form, the CDR3 reads TGTGCCTGGAGTGCCCGACAGGATGGTGAGCAGTACTTC.

J is TRBJ2-5 and V is TRBV7-8, with D unresolved. This CDR3 region has 14 residues. Germline CDR1 reads SGHVS; CDR2 reads FQNEAQ. Trimming stripped 1 base from V and 5 bases from J, with 11 bases between. This CDR3 is CASSLGPPVETQYF. The CDR3 coding sequence is TGTGCCAGCAGCTTAGGACCGCCGGTGGAGACCCAGTACTTC.

Regarding this clone: The germline gene is not matched at one end of the junction; a read error may be the cause. Other DNA sequences within the sample encode an identical CDR3. The chain links TRBV28 to TRBJ2-2; 10 positions match TRBD1. The germline V gene encodes CDR1 MDHEN and CDR2 SYDVKM. This CDR3 region has 14 residues. The CDR3 loop is CASSSTGGTGELFF. The CDR3 nucleotides are TGTGCCAGCAGTTCGACAGGGGGCACCGGGGAGCTATTTTTT.

The rearrangement joins TRBV6-1 to TRBJ1-5; D is ambiguous. From germline, CDR1 is MNHNS and CDR2 SASEGT. V lost 1 base and J lost 0, with 7 bases in between. There are 15 residues in the CDR3. The CDR3 DNA reads as TGTGCCAGCAGTGAAGTAGGGAATAGCAATCAGCCCCAGCATTTT. Amino acid sequence: CASSEVGNSNQPQHF.